Below, 20 T cell receptor beta chains from the same sample are listed, as sequenced in a study of neurological immune-mediated disorders. The time point is: longitudinal time-point 2. TCRdb re-derived calls from the 5' RACE reads in MiXCR, one entry per CDR3 protein. The sample yields roughly 48,000 distinct CDR3 sequences, around 13% seen once. Source material: PBMCs. Receptor source: a male donor with HTLV-1-associated myelopathy (HAM/TSP).

This clonotype has at least ten counts. The rearrangement uses TRBV5-1 and TRBJ2-1; D gene ambiguous. The CDR3 covers 13 residues. V lost 4 bases and J 5 bases, leaving 10 bases between the germline ends. Per the germline V gene, CDR1 is SGHRS and CDR2 is YFSETQ. The CDR3 here is CASSPGLNNEQFF. CDR3 nucleotides: TGCGCCAGCAGCCCCGGTTTAAACAATGAGCAGTTCTTC.

This clonotype was recorded at least ten times. The chain uses TRBV5-1 and TRBJ1-3; 7 nucleotides agree with TRBD1. Germline values: CDR1 SGHRS, CDR2 YFSETQ. The CDR3 has 17 amino acids. Germline trimming cut 0 bases from V and 1 base from J; bases unmatched to any gene: 7. CDR3 DNA: TGCGCCAGCAGCTTGGAGACAGGGACGCTATCTGGAAACACCATATATTTT. This translates into CASSLETGTLSGNTIYF.

The sample holds many counts of this clonotype. The gene calls are TRBV11-3 and TRBJ2-1; TRBD1 aligns across 11 bases. V trimming: 1 base; J trimming: 3 bases; junction bases outside the gene matches: 5. Germline values: CDR1 SGHNT, CDR2 YENEEA. The CDR3 extends over 17 amino acids. The CDR3 is CASSLVVGTGGYNEQFF. The CDR3 nucleotides are TGTGCCAGCAGCTTAGTAGTGGGGACAGGGGGCTACAATGAGCAGTTCTTC. Filled out from reference TRBV11-3 and TRBJ2-1, the complete variable domain reads EAGVVQSPRYKIIEKKQPVAFWCNPISGHNTLYWYLQNLGQGPELLIRYENEEAVDDSQLPKDRFSAERLKGVDSTLKIQPAELGDSAVYLCASSLVVGTGGYNEQFFGPGTRLTVL.

Many counts were recorded for this clonotype. The V and J genes are TRBV6-1 and TRBJ1-5, with 7 bases lining up with TRBD1. The germline V gene has CDR1 MNHNS and CDR2 SASEGT. With V trimmed by 5 bases and J by 0 bases, 19 bases remained unmatched. The CDR3 extends over 20 amino acids. DNA of the CDR3: TGTGCCAGCAGTTTGGCGGTGACAGGGAGGGGGATCAGTAGCAATCAGCCCCAGCATTTT. This encodes CASSLAVTGRGISSNQPQHF.

This clonotype was seen repeatedly, ten times or more. The chain carries TRBV20-1 and TRBJ1-6; a weak D match, TRBD1 (5 bases). The CDR3 loop spans 14 amino acids. Trimming left V 3 bases short and J 1 base short, with 7 bases between. Germline assignment: CDR1 DFQATT and CDR2 SNEGSKA (reference sequence). This CDR3 reads CSASRGSYNSPLHF. CDR3 nucleotides: TGCAGTGCTAGTCGGGGGTCCTATAATTCACCCCTCCACTTT.

This clonotype came up many times. The chain couples TRBV20-1 to TRBJ2-7; D unresolved. CDR1 and CDR2 from the germline V gene are DFQATT and SNEGSKA (reference sequence). V was clipped by 6 bases and J by 2 bases, with 14 bases between them. This CDR3 contains 13 residues. The CDR3 is CSATRPTAYEQYF. The CDR3 DNA sequence: TGCAGTGCGACCCGACCCACAGCCTACGAGCAGTACTTC.

Comment on this clonotype: A much larger clone lies one base from this, so it may be a read error. The CDR3 nucleotides are TGTGCCAGCAGTGAATTGGGCAGGGGCTATGGCTACACCTTC. Its protein is CASSELGRGYGYTF. The genes are TRBV6-1 and TRBJ1-2, with a tentative D call TRBD1 (6 bases). The CDR3 has 14 amino acids. CDR1 and CDR2 from the germline V gene are MNHNS and SASEGT. V lost 2 bases and J lost 4, with 11 bases in between.

This clonotype was counted at least ten times. The chain couples TRBV20-1 to TRBJ2-7, with 9 positions matching TRBD1. The V segment lost 6 bases and the J segment 5 bases; nucleotides outside the gene matches: 11. The CDR3 extends over 14 amino acids. Germline lookup yields CDR1 DFQATT and CDR2 SNEGSKA (reference sequence). The CDR3 DNA follows: TGCAGTGCAACGAACCCGGGACAGGGCAACGAGCAGTACTTC. It encodes CSATNPGQGNEQYF.

This clonotype has ten or more counts. The chain recombines TRBV7-2 with TRBJ2-7; D call uncertain. V dropped 1 base and J dropped 1 base, with 8 bases sitting between them. Germline CDR1 and CDR2: SGHTA and FQGNSA. This CDR3 contains 14 residues. DNA of the CDR3: TGTGCCAGCAGCTTAGTCTGGGGATCCTACGAGCAGTACTTC. It specifies CASSLVWGSYEQYF.

In its sample, this clonotype was seen many times. The chain recombines TRBV10-3 with TRBJ1-5; perhaps TRBD1 as D (6 bases). The germline V gene encodes CDR1 ENHRY and CDR2 SYGVKD. The ends were cut back, 2 bases at V and 13 bases at J, with 15 bases in the middle. This CDR3 region has 13 residues. CDR3: CAISEGEVGQQHF. CDR3 DNA sequence: TGTGCCATCAGTGAGGGGGAGGTAGGACAGCAGCATTTT.

This clonotype was detected ten times or more. The V gene is TRBV5-1, the J gene TRBJ2-7; TRBD2 matches at 7 bases. This CDR3 has 14 amino acids. Germline V CDR1 and CDR2: SGHRS, YFSETQ. J lost 3 bases, V lost 2 bases, and 5 bases had no gene match. CDR3 loop: CASSLDGTNYEQYF. The CDR3 coding sequence is TGCGCCAGCAGCTTAGACGGGACTAACTACGAGCAGTACTTC.

This clonotype has at least ten counts. The rearrangement uses TRBV3-1 and TRBJ1-2; D gene ambiguous. The CDR3 totals 15 residues. Germline CDR1 reads LGHDT; CDR2 reads YNNKEL (reference sequence). V was shortened by 0 bases and J by 6 bases, with 14 bases between the two germline ends. The CDR3 nucleotides are TGTGCCAGCAGCCAAGATTCTGGCAGACTAAATGGCTACACCTTC. Translating it yields CASSQDSGRLNGYTF.

In this sample, this clonotype turned up many times. The chain couples TRBV7-8 to TRBJ1-1; D is possibly TRBD1 (6 bases). Germline CDR1 and CDR2: SGHVS and FQNEAQ. CDR3 size: 14 residues. Trimming pared 5 bases from V and 0 bases from J, leaving 10 bases between. CDR3 sequence reads: CASSPGTLNTEAFF. The CDR3 DNA sequence: TGTGCCAGCAGCCCTGGGACACTGAACACTGAAGCTTTCTTT.

This clonotype was found many times. CDR3 sequence reads: CASSLDMKWGEQFF. In DNA form, the CDR3 reads TGTGCCAGCAGCTTAGATATGAAATGGGGGGAGCAGTTCTTC. The V gene is TRBV7-8, the J gene TRBJ2-1, with D possibly called TRBD1 or TRBD2 (5 bases each). The V and J ends lost 1 base and 10 bases respectively, with 14 bases between them. Germline V gives CDR1 SGHVS, CDR2 FQNEAQ. The CDR3 spans 14 residues.

This clonotype has ten or more counts. V usage is TRBV28 and J usage is TRBJ2-7, with 15 bases aligning to TRBD2. The J segment lost 4 bases and the V segment lost 10 bases, leaving 5 bases of the junction unmatched. There are 14 residues in the CDR3. Germline CDR1 and CDR2: MDHEN and SYDVKM. This chain's CDR3 is CANGLAGGTYEQYF. For the CDR3, the DNA is TGTGCCAACGGACTAGCGGGGGGGACTTACGAGCAGTACTTC. Using reference TRBV28 and TRBJ2-7 for the parts outside the CDR3, the full variable domain is DVKVTQSSRYLVKRTGEKVFLECVQDMDHENMFWYRQDPGLGLRLIYFSYDVKMKEKGDIPEGYSVSREKKERFSLILESASTNQTSMYLCANGLAGGTYEQYFGPGTRLTVT.

This clonotype was recorded at least ten times. The chain couples TRBV7-2 to TRBJ1-5; TRBD1 matches at 8 bases. The CDR3 has 15 residues. Germline V gives CDR1 SGHTA, CDR2 FQGNSA. J gave up 7 bases and V 1 base, and 6 bases lay outside the gene matches. The CDR3 coding sequence is TGTGCCAGCAGCTTAGATGCAGGGGGCACGCAGCCCCAGCATTTT. Amino acid sequence: CASSLDAGGTQPQHF.

As for this clonotype: One end of the junction varies from germline; a read error may be responsible. The chain links TRBV10-3 to TRBJ1-4; 8 positions match TRBD1. CDR3 length equals 12 residues. Germline values: CDR1 ENHRY, CDR2 SYGVKD. The CDR3 reads CAIGQGNEKLLF. The CDR3 DNA reads TGTGCCATCGGACAGGGCAACGAAAAACTGTTATTT.

This clonotype was found many times. The CDR3 bases are TGTGCCACCAGTGATTTGCTTGGCAGGTCGACCGGGGAGCTGTTTTTT. Protein product: CATSDLLGRSTGELFF. J is TRBJ2-2 and V is TRBV24-1; D is unresolved. Trimming pared 0 bases from V and 5 bases from J, leaving 12 bases between. The germline gives CDR1 KGHDR, CDR2 SFDVKD. The CDR3 contains 16 residues.

This clonotype was picked up many times. The J gene is TRBJ2-3, the V gene TRBV11-2; D is ambiguous. Germline V gives CDR1 SGHAT, CDR2 FQNNGV. Trimming took off 5 bases at V and 4 bases at J, with 10 bases between the two ends. The CDR3 runs 13 residues. CDR3 DNA: TGTGCCAGCAGCATGATAAGCGCAGATACGCAGTATTTT. Translating gives CASSMISADTQYF.

This clonotype qualifies as medium-sized (0.01 to 0.1%). The CDR3 protein is CSARTGIDRGVDEQFF. CDR3 coding DNA: TGCAGTGCTAGAACTGGGATTGACAGGGGAGTCGATGAGCAGTTCTTC. The rearrangement joins TRBV20-1 to TRBJ2-1; 8 nucleotides line up with TRBD1. This CDR3 contains 16 residues. Trimming removed 2 bases from V and 8 bases from J; junction bases left unmatched: 14. Per the germline V gene, CDR1 is DFQATT and CDR2 is SNEGSKA (reference sequence).